This TCR beta chain derives from a study of blood T cell repertoires in COVID-19. This clone showed up just a few times. Profiling relied on immunoSEQ multiplex PCR, and the TCRdb table lists in-frame clones only, not all of them. The sample holds 100,000 to 150,000 clones, just under 90% seen once. The germline V and J ends were trimmed by 2 bases and 2 bases, with 11 bases remaining between them. Germline V CDR1 and CDR2: SGHKS, YYEKEE (reference sequence). The CDR3 covers 15 residues. V is TRBV5-5 and J is TRBJ1-3; the D is unclear. Sequenced input: peripheral blood. The sequence came from a woman in her forties or fifties with acute or convalescent COVID-19. The CDR3 nucleotides are TGTGCCAGCAGCTTTGAGGTAATCCCTGGAAACACCATATATTTT. Protein sequence: CASSFEVIPGNTIYF. Filled out from reference TRBV5-5 and TRBJ1-3, the complete variable domain reads DAGVTQSPTHLIKTRGQQVTLRCSPISGHKSVSWYQQVLGQGPQFIFQYYEKEERGRGNFPDRFSARQFPNYSSELNVNALLLGDSALYLCASSFEVIPGNTIYFGEGSWLTVV.